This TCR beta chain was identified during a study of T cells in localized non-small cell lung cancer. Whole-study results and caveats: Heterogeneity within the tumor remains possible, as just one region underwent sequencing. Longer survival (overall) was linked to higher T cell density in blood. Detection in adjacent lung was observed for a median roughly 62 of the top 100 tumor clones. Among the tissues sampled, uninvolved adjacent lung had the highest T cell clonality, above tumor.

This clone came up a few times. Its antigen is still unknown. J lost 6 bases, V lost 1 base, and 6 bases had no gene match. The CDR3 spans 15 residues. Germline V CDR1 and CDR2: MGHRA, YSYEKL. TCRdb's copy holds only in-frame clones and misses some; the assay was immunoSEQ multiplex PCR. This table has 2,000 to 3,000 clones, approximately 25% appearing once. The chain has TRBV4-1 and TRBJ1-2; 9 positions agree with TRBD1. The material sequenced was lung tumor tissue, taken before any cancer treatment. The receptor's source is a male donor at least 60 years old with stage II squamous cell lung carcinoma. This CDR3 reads CASSQGWTGDHGYTF. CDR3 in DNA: TGCGCCAGCAGCCAAGGATGGACAGGGGACCATGGCTACACCTTC.